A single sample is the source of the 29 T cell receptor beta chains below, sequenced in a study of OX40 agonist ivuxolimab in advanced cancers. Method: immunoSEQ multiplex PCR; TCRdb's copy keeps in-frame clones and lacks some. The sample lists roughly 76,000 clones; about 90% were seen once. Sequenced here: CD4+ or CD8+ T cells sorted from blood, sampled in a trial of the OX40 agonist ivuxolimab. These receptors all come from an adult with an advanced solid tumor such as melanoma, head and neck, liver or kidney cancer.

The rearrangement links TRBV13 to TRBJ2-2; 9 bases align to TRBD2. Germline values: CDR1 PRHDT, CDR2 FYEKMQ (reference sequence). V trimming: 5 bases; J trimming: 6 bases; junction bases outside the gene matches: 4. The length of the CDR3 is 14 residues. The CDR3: CASSLGLAAGELFF. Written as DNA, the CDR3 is TGTGCCAGCAGCCTGGGACTAGCAGCCGGGGAGCTGTTTTTT.

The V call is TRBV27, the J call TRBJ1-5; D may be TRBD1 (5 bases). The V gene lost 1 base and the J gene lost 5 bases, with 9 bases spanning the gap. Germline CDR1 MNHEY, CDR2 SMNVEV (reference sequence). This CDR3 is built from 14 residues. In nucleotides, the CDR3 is TGTGCCAGCAGTTTATTGGGGGGGGATCAGCCCCAGCATTTT. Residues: CASSLLGGDQPQHF.

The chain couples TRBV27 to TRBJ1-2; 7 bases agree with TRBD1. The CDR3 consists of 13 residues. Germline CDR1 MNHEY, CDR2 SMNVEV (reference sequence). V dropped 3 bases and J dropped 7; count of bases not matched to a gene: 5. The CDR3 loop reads CASSFMTGSGYTF. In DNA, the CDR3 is TGTGCCAGCAGTTTTATGACAGGGAGTGGCTACACCTTC.

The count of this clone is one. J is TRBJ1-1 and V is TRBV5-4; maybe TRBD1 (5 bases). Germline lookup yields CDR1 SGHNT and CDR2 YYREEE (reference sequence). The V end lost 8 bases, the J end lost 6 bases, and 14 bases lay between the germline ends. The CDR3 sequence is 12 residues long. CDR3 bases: TGTGCCAGTGGAGCACAGGAGTCTGAAGCTTTCTTT. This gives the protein CASGAQESEAFF.

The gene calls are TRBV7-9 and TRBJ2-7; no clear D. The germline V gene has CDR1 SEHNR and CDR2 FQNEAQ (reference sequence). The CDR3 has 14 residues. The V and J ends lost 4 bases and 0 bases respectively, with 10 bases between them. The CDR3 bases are TGTGCCAGCAGCTCCCCCGTAAGCTCCTACGAGCAGTACTTC. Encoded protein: CASSSPVSSYEQYF.

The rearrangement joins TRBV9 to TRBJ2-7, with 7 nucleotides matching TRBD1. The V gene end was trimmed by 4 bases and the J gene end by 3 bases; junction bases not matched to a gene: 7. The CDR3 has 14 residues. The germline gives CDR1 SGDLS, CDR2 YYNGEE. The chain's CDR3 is CASSTSGQRYEQYF. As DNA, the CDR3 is TGTGCCAGCAGCACCTCGGGACAGCGCTACGAGCAGTACTTC.

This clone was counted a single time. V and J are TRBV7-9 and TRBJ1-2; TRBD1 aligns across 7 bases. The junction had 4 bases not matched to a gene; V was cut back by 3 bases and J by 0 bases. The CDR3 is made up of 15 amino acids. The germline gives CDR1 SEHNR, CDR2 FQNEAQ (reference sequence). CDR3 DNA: TGTGCCAGCAGCTTCACAGGGGTCACTAACTATGGCTACACCTTC. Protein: CASSFTGVTNYGYTF.

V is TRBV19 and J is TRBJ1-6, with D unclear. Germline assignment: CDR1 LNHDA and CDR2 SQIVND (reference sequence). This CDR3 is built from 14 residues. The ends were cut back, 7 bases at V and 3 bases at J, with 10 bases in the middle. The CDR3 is CASTPWGYNSPLHF. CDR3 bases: TGTGCCAGTACGCCTTGGGGCTATAATTCACCCCTCCACTTT.

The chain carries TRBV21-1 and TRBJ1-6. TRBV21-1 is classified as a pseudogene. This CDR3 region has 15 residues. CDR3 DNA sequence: TGTGCCAGCAGCAACCGGGGGGACGATTGTTCACCCCTCCACTTT. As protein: CASSNRGDDCSPLHF.

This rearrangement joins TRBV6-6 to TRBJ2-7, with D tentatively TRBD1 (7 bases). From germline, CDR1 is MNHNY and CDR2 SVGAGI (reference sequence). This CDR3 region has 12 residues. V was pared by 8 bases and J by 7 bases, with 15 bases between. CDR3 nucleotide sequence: TGTGCCAGCCTCACAGGGGCGGGAGAGCAGTACTTC. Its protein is CASLTGAGEQYF.

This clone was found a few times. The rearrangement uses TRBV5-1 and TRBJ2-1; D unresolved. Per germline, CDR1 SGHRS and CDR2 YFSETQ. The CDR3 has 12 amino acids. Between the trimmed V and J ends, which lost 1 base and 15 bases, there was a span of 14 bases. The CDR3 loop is CASSLIGAETFF. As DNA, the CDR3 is TGCGCCAGCAGCTTGATCGGAGCCGAGACGTTCTTC.

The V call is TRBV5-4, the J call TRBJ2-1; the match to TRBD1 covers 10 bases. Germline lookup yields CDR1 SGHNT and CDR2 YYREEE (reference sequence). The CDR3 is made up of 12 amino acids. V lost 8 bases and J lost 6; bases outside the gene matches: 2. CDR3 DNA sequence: TGTGCCAGTAGACAGGGGGCCAATGAGCAGTTCTTC. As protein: CASRQGANEQFF.

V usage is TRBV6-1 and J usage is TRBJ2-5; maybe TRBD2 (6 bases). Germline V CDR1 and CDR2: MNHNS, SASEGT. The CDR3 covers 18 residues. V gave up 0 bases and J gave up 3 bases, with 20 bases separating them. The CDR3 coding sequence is TGTGCCAGCAGTGAAGCTTGGAGGGGTGAAAGGGAAAAAGAGACCCAGTACTTC. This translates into CASSEAWRGEREKETQYF.

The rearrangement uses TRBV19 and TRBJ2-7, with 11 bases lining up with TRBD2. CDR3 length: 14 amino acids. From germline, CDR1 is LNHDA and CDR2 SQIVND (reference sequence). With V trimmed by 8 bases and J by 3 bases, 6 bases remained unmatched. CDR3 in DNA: TGTGCCAGTGCCCCCGGGACTAGCGGCTACGAGCAGTACTTC. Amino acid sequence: CASAPGTSGYEQYF.

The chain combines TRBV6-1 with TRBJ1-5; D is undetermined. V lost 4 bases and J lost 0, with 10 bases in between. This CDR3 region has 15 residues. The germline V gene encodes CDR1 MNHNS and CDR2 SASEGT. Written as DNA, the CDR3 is TGTGCCAGCAGTGTTATAAGATTTAGCAATCAGCCCCAGCATTTT. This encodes CASSVIRFSNQPQHF.

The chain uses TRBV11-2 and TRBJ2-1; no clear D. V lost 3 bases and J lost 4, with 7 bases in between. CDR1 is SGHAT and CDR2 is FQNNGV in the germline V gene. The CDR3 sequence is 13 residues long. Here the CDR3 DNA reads TGTGCCAGCAGCTTGGGGAAGTACAATGAGCAGTTCTTC. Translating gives CASSLGKYNEQFF. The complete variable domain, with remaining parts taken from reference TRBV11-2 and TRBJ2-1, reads EAGVAQSPRYKIIEKRQSVAFWCNPISGHATLYWYQQILGQGPKLLIQFQNNGVVDDSQLPKDRFSAERLKGVDSTLKIQPAKLEDSAVYLCASSLGKYNEQFFGPGTRLTVL.

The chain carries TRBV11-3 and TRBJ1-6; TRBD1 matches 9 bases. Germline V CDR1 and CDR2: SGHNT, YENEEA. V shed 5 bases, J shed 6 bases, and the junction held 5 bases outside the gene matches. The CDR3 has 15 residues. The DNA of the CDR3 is TGTGCCAGCAGCCTCGGGACAGGGTCTAATTCACCCCTCCACTTT. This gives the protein CASSLGTGSNSPLHF.

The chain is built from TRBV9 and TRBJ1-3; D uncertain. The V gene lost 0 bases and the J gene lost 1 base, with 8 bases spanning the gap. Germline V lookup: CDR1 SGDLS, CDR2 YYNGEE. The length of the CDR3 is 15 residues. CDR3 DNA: TGTGCCAGCAGCGTAGGGGATAGGTCTGGAAACACCATATATTTT. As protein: CASSVGDRSGNTIYF.

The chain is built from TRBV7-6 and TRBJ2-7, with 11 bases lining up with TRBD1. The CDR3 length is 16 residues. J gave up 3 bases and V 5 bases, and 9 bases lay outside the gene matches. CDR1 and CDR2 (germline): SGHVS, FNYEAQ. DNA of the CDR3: TGTGCCAGCAGCCCCTCCGGGACAGGGGGGGTCTACGAGCAGTACTTC. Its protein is CASSPSGTGGVYEQYF.

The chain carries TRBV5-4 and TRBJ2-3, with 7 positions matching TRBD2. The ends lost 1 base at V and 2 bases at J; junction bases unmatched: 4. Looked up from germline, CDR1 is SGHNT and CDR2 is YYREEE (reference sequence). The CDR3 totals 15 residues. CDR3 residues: CASSLRLALTDTQYF. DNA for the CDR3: TGTGCCAGCAGCTTGAGACTAGCCCTCACAGATACGCAGTATTTT.

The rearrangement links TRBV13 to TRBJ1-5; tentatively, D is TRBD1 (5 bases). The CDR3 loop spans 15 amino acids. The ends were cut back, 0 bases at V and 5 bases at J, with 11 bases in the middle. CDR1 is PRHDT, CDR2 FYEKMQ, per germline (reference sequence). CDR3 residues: CASSLGGGLDQPQHF. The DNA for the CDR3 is TGTGCCAGCAGCTTAGGTGGGGGTCTCGATCAGCCCCAGCATTTT.

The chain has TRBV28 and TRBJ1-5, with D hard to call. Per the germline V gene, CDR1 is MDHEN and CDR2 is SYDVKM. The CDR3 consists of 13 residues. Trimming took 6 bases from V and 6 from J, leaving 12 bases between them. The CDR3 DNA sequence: TGTGCCAGCAGGGAGGGAATCGGTCAGCCCCAGCATTTT. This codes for CASREGIGQPQHF.

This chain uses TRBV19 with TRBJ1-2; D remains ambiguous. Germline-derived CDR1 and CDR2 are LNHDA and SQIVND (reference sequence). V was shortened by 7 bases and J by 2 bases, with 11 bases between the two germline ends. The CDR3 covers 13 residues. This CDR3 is CASTSGLNYGYTF. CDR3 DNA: TGTGCCAGTACCTCAGGCCTCAACTATGGCTACACCTTC.

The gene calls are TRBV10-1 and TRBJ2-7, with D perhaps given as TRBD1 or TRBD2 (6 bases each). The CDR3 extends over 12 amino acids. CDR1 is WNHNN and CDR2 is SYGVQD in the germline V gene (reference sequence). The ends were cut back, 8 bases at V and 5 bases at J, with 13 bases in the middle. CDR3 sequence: CASSGEAHEQYF. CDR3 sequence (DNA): TGCGCCAGCTCAGGGGAGGCCCACGAGCAGTACTTC.

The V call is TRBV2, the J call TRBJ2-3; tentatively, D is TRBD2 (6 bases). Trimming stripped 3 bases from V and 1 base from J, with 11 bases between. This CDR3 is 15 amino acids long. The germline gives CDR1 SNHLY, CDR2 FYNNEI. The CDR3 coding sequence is TGTGCCAGCAGTGATCTGGCGGGGCGCACAGATACGCAGTATTTT. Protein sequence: CASSDLAGRTDTQYF.

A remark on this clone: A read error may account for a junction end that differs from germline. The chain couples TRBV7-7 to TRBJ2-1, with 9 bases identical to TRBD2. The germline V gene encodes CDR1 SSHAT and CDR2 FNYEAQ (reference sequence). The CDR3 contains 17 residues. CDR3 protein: CASSLGSLAGIDNEQFF. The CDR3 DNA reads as TGTGCTAGCAGCTTAGGATCCCTAGCGGGGATAGACAATGAGCAGTTCTTC.

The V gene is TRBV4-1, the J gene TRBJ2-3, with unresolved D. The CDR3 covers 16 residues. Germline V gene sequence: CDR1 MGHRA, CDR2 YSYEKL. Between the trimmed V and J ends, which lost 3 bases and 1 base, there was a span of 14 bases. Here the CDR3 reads CASSHLSEWGTDTQYF. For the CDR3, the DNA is TGCGCCAGCAGCCATCTTTCAGAGTGGGGCACAGATACGCAGTATTTT.

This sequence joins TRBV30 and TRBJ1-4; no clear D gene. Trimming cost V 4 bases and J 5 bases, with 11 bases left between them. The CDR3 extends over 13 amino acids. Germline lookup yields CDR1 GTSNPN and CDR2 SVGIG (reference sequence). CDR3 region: CAWMGNPNEKLFF. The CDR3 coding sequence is TGTGCCTGGATGGGCAATCCGAATGAAAAACTGTTTTTT.

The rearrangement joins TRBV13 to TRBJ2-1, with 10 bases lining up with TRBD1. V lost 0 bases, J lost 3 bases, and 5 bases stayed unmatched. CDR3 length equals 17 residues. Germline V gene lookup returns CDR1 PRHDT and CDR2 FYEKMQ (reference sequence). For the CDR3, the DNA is TGTGCCAGCAGCTTAGGGGGACAGGGGAAGTTCTACAATGAGCAGTTCTTC. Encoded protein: CASSLGGQGKFYNEQFF.